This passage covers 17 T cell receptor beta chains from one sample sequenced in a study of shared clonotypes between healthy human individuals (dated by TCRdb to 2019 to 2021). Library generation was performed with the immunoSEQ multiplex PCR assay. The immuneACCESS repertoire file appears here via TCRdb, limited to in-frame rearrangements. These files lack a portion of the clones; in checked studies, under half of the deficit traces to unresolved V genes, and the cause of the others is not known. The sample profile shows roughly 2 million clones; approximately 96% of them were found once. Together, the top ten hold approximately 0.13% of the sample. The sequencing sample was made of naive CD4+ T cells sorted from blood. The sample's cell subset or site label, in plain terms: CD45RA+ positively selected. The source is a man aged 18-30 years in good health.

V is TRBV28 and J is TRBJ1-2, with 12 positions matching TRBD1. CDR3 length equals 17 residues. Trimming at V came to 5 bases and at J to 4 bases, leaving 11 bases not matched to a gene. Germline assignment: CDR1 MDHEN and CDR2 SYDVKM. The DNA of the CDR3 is TGTGCCAGCAGTGTACCGGGACAGGGGGCGGGAGGCTATGGCTACACCTTC. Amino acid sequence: CASSVPGQGAGGYGYTF.

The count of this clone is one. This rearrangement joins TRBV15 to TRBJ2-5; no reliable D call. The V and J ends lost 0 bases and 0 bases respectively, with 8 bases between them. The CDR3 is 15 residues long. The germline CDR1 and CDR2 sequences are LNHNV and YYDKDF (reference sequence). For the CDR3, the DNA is TGTGCCACCAGCAGAGATTTAACGGACCAAGAGACCCAGTACTTC. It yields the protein CATSRDLTDQETQYF. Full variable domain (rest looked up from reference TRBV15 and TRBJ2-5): DAMVIQNPRYQVTQFGKPVTLSCSQTLNHNVMYWYQQKSSQAPKLLFHYYDKDFNNEADTPDNFQSRRPNTSFCFLDIRSPGLGDTAMYLCATSRDLTDQETQYFGPGTRLLVL.

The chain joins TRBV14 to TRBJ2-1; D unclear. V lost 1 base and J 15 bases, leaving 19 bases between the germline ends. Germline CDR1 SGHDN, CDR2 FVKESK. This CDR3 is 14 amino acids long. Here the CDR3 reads CASSQGLFPQPLFF. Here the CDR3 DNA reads TGTGCCAGCAGCCAAGGCCTGTTTCCCCAACCACTGTTCTTC.

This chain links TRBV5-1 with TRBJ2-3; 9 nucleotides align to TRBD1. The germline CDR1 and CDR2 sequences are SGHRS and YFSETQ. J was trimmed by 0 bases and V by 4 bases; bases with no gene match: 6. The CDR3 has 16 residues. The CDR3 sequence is CASSPGTGRSTDTQYF. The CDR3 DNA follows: TGCGCCAGCAGCCCAGGGACAGGGAGGAGCACAGATACGCAGTATTTT.

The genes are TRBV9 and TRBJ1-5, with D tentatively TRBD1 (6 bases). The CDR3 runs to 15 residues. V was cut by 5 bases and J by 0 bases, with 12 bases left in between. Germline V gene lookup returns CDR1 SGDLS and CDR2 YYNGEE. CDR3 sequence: CASSPGANSNQPQHF. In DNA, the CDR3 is TGTGCCAGCAGTCCGGGGGCGAATAGCAATCAGCCCCAGCATTTT.

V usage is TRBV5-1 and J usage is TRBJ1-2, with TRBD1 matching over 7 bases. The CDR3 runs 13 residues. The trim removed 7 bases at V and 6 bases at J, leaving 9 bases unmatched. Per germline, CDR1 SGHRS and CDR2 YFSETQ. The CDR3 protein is CASQRDRVNGYTF. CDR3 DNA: TGCGCCAGCCAGAGAGACAGGGTCAATGGCTACACCTTC. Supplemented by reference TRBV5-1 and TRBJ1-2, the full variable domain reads KAGVTQTPRYLIKTRGQQVTLSCSPISGHRSVSWYQQTPGQGLQFLFEYFSETQRNKGNFPGRFSGRQFSNSRSEMNVSTLELGDSALYLCASQRDRVNGYTFGSGTRLTVV.

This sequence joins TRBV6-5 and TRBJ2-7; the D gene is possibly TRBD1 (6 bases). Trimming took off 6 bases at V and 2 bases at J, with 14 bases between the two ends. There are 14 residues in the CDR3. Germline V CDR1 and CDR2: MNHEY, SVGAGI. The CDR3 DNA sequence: TGTGCCAGCAGGGTCGTGACAGGCACCTACGAGCAGTACTTC. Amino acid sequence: CASRVVTGTYEQYF.

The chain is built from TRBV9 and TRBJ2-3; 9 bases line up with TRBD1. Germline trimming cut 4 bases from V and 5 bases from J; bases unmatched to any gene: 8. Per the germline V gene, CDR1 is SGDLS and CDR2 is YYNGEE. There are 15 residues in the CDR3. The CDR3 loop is CASSLQGQGVDTQYF. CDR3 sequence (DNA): TGTGCCAGCAGCCTCCAGGGACAGGGAGTAGATACGCAGTATTTT.

CDR3 in DNA: TGTGCCAGTAGTCTCCGGGAGTTAAATCAGCCCCAGCATTTT. This translates into CASSLRELNQPQHF. The genes are TRBV19 and TRBJ1-5; D uncertain. V was cut by 5 bases and J by 4 bases, with 12 bases left in between. This CDR3 spans 14 amino acids. The germline V gene encodes CDR1 LNHDA and CDR2 SQIVND (reference sequence).

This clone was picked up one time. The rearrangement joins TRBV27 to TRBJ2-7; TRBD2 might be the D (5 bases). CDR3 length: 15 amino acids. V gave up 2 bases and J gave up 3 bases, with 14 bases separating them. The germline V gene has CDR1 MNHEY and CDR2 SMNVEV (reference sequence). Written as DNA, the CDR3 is TGTGCCAGCAGTTTAAAGGCAGGAGGCAACTACGAGCAGTACTTC. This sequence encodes CASSLKAGGNYEQYF.

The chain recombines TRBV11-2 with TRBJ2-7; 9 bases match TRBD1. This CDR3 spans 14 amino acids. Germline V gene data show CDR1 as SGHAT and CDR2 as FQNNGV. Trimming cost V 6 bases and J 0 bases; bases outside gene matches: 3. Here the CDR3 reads CASRLTGGSYEQYF. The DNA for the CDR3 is TGTGCCAGCAGGTTGACAGGGGGCTCCTACGAGCAGTACTTC.

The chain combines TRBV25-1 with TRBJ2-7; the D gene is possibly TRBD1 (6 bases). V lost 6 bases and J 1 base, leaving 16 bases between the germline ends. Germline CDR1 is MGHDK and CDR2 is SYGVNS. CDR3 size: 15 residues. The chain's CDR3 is CASSPKQGISYEQYF. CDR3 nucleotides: TGTGCCAGCAGCCCAAAGCAGGGGATTTCCTACGAGCAGTACTTC.

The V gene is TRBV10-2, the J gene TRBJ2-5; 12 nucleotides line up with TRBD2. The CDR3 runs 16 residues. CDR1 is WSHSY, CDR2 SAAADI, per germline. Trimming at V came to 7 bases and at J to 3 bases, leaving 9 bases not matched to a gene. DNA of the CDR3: TGCGCCAGCACTTCCTCTAGCGGGAGGGCCGAAGAGACCCAGTACTTC. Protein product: CASTSSSGRAEETQYF.

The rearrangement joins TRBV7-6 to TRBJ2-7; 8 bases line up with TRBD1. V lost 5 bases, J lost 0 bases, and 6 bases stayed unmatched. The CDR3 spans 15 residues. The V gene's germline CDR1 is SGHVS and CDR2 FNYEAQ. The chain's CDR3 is CASSHGQGGSYEQYF. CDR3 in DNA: TGTGCCAGCAGCCACGGACAGGGAGGCTCCTACGAGCAGTACTTC.

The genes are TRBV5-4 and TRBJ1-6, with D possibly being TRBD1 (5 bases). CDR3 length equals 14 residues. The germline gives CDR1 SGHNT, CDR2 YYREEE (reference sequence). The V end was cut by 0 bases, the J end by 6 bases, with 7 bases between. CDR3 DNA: TGTGCCAGCAGCTTGGACAGGATTAATTCACCCCTCCACTTT. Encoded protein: CASSLDRINSPLHF.

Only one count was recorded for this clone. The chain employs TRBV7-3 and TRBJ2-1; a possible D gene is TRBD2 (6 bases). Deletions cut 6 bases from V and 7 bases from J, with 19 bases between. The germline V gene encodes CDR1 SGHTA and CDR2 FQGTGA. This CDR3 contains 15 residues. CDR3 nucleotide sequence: TGTGCCAGCAGTCATAACGGCGGGGTGGGAAATGAGCAGTTCTTC. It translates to CASSHNGGVGNEQFF.

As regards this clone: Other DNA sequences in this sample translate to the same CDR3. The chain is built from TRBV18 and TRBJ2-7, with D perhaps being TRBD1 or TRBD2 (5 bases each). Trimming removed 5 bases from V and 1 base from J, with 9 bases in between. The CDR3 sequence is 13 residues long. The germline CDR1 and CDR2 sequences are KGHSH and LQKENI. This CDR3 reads CASSRDRSYEQYF. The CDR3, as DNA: TGTGCCAGCTCAAGGGACCGGTCCTACGAGCAGTACTTC.